These T cell receptor beta chains were read from a single sample in a study of T cell repertoires in cytomegalovirus infection. These receptors' targets are unknown. MiXCR, applied by TCRdb to the reads, yields one record per CDR3 protein. The sample lists some 940,000 distinct CDR3 sequences; around 32% were seen once. This material consisted of cultured CD8+ T cells from PBMCs, taken from culture after CMV antigen stimulation. The source of these receptors is a human donor in good health (CMV status not recorded). Some clones in this sample may be carry-over from other donors' samples. The CDR3 runs from the conserved cysteine through the conserved F or W. The order of the fields is clone size, V gene, CDR3 length, D gene, J gene, CDR3 DNA, CDR3 protein. The D gene is left open where the match is weak. Only part of the rows carry a size: once, few, many, or a class if the clone is expanded.

>-|TRBV13|15|TRBD1|TRBJ1-2
TGTGCCAGCAGCCCGCTCCCCTCGGACAGGGATGGCTACACCTTC
CASSPLPSDRDGYTF
>many|TRBV7-6|16|TRBD2|TRBJ2-3
TGTGCCAGCAGCTTAGGGTGGCGGGAGGTGCCAGATACGCAGTATTTT
CASSLGWREVPDTQYF
>-|TRBV11-2|17|-|TRBJ2-7
TGTGCCAGCAGCGGTGCCCCCCCGACTGGTGGGTCCTACGAGCAGTACTTC
CASSGAPPTGGSYEQYF
>-|TRBV12-3/TRBV12-4|15|-|TRBJ2-7
TGTGCCAGCAGTTTAGGGGGAGTGGGGTCCTACGAGCAGTACTTC
CASSLGGVGSYEQYF
>-|TRBV6-1|15|-|TRBJ2-6
TGTGCCAGCAGTGAACCGGCCGGCGGGGCCAACGTCCTGACTTTC
CASSEPAGGANVLTF
>few|TRBV27|14|-|TRBJ2-7
TGTGCCAGCAGTTACGGGACTCCTTCCTACGAGCAGTACTTC
CASSYGTPSYEQYF
>-|TRBV7-2|15|TRBD2|TRBJ2-1
TGTGCCAGCAGCTTAAAAAGCGGGGTAGCGGATGAGCAGTTCTTC
CASSLKSGVADEQFF
>few|TRBV28|13|-|TRBJ2-1
TGTGCCAGCAGTTCCCTCTCCTACAATGAGCAGTTCTTC
CASSSLSYNEQFF
>-|TRBV6-6|18|TRBD2|TRBJ2-7
TGTGCCAGCAGTTCGACGGGACTAGCGGGGGGGAGAGGCTACGAGCAGTACTTC
CASSSTGLAGGRGYEQYF
>few|TRBV19|15|TRBD1|TRBJ1-2
TGTGCCAGTAGTCCTACCCCCGCAGGGGGCTATGGCTACACCTTC
CASSPTPAGGYGYTF
>many|TRBV7-8|15|-|TRBJ1-1
TGTGCCAGCGTCCTGGTGGCGTTGGGGGACACTGAAGCTTTCTTT
CASVLVALGDTEAFF
>-|TRBV2|18|TRBD1|TRBJ1-2
TGTGCCAGCAGTGCTACGAGGGGACAGGGGGATTTCGACTATGGCTACACCTTC
CASSATRGQGDFDYGYTF
>-|TRBV24-1|15|-|TRBJ2-2
TGTGCCACCAGTGAAGTAGCAGGAGGTGGCAGGGAGCTGTTTTTT
CATSEVAGGGRELFF
>-|TRBV6-4|16|-|TRBJ2-1
TGTGCCAGCAGTGACTCGGGAGACTTGTCCTACAATGAGCAGTTCTTC
CASSDSGDLSYNEQFF
>-|TRBV10-3|15|TRBD2|TRBJ2-1
TGTGCCATCAGCGCCCTAGGGGCGGGGGGGCTTGAGCAGTTCTTC
CAISALGAGGLEQFF
>once|TRBV7-9|12|-|TRBJ2-7
TGTACCAGCAGAATAGCTTCCTACGAGCAGTACTTC
CTSRIASYEQYF
>few|TRBV7-6|12|-|TRBJ1-1
TGTGCCAGCCTCTCGGAAGGCACTGAAGCTTTCTTT
CASLSEGTEAFF
>-|TRBV12-3/TRBV12-4|14|TRBD1|TRBJ1-5
TGTGCCAGCACTTCGGGACAGGCTAATCAGCCCCAGCATTTT
CASTSGQANQPQHF
>-|TRBV7-9|11|-|TRBJ1-2
TGTGGGGGCACTTCTGGCTATGGCTACACCTTC
CGGTSGYGYTF
>few|TRBV3-1|17|-|TRBJ2-5
TGTGCCAGCAGCCAAGATCTACCAGGAAACCTCGAGGAGACCCAGTACTTC
CASSQDLPGNLEETQYF
>-|TRBV6-1|17|-|TRBJ2-1
TGTGCCAGCAGTGAAGAATCACCCTGGGGGTCCTACAATGAGCAGTTCTTC
CASSEESPWGSYNEQFF
>-|TRBV28|16|-|TRBJ2-7
TGTGCCAGCAGTTTAGGTGGGGCAGGCATGTCCTACGAGCAGTACTTC
CASSLGGAGMSYEQYF
>many|TRBV7-8|18|-|TRBJ2-3
TGTGCCAGCAGCTTACCCGCGAGAGCGGGCGATAGCACAGATACGCAGTATTTT
CASSLPARAGDSTDTQYF
>-|TRBV7-8|15|-|TRBJ1-3
TGTGCCAGCAGCTTTGGTGTTGGGACTGGAAACACCATATATTTT
CASSFGVGTGNTIYF
>few|TRBV10-3|14|-|TRBJ1-4
TGTGCCATCAGTCCTTCGGGGTTTAATGAAAAACTGTTTTTT
CAISPSGFNEKLFF
>few|TRBV19|11|-|TRBJ2-3
TGTGCCAGTGGTACATGGGATACGCAGTATTTT
CASGTWDTQYF
>-|TRBV6-1|12|-|TRBJ1-1
TGTGCCAGCCTTTCGGGGTTGGACGAAGCTTTCTTT
CASLSGLDEAFF
>-|TRBV7-3|18|TRBD2|TRBJ2-3
TGTGCCAGCAGCTTCGGGGGGGGACCACCCCCTAGCACAGATACGCAGTATTTT
CASSFGGGPPPSTDTQYF
>-|TRBV7-3|16|-|TRBJ1-5
TGTGCCAGCAGCCCCCACCTCGACAGTAGCAATCAGCCCCAGCATTTT
CASSPHLDSSNQPQHF
>-|TRBV27|16|-|TRBJ1-1
TGTGCCAGCAGCCGAAAAGGGCGTCTGGAGTACACTGAAGCTTTCTTT
CASSRKGRLEYTEAFF
>-|TRBV4-3|17|-|TRBJ2-3
TGCGCCAGCAGCCAAGGAGGGGTGAGACCGGCGGGAGATACGCAGTATTTT
CASSQGGVRPAGDTQYF
>-|TRBV9|17|-|TRBJ2-3
TGTGCCAGCAGCGTAGAGAGTAGCGGACTCAACACAGATACGCAGTATTTT
CASSVESSGLNTDTQYF
>-|TRBV4-3|16|-|TRBJ2-1
TGCGCCAGCAGCCAAAACAGGGAGAGCTCTAACAATGAGCAGTTCTTC
CASSQNRESSNNEQFF
>-|TRBV5-6|20|TRBD2|TRBJ2-1
TGTGCCAGCAGCTTGGCCGATGGGCTAGCGGGGCCGAGCTCCTACAATGAGCAGTTCTTC
CASSLADGLAGPSSYNEQFF
>few|TRBV7-8|15|-|TRBJ2-3
TGTGCCAGCAGCTTCCGGGACCTTAGCACAGATACGCAGTATTTT
CASSFRDLSTDTQYF
>-|TRBV18|16|TRBD1|TRBJ2-3
TGTGCCAGCTCACCCTCGGACAGGGGGCATGTAGATACGCAGTATTTT
CASSPSDRGHVDTQYF
>many|TRBV11-2|15|-|TRBJ2-3
TGTGCCAGCAGCTTAGAGCCTAAACCCACAGATACGCAGTATTTT
CASSLEPKPTDTQYF
>few|TRBV29-1|10|-|TRBJ1-5
TGCAGCGTAGACGACGGGCCCCAGCATTTT
CSVDDGPQHF
>-|TRBV14|15|-|TRBJ2-6
TGTGCCAGCAGCCAAGAAGGGGTCGGGGCCAACGTCCTGACTTTC
CASSQEGVGANVLTF
>-|TRBV6-2/TRBV6-3|17|TRBD2|TRBJ2-6
TGTGCCACCTCCGGACTAGCGGGTAGCTCTGGGGCCAACGTCCTGACTTTC
CATSGLAGSSGANVLTF
>-|TRBV4-1|12|TRBD1|TRBJ2-7
TGCGCCAGCAGCCAAGAAGGACAGGTGATGTACTTC
CASSQEGQVMYF
>-|TRBV6-2/TRBV6-3|14|-|TRBJ2-5
TGTGCCAGCAGTTACGAGCGGAACCAAGAGACCCAGTACTTC
CASSYERNQETQYF
>-|TRBV27|13|TRBD1|TRBJ2-7
TGTGCCAGCAGTTTAGGGACAGGGATCGAGCAGTACTTC
CASSLGTGIEQYF
>-|TRBV12-3/TRBV12-4|14|-|TRBJ1-3
TGTGCCAGCAGTTTAGAATGGAGGGGAGACACCATATATTTT
CASSLEWRGDTIYF
>few|TRBV20-1|12|-|TRBJ1-1
TGCAGTGCTATAAGGGGTGACACTGAAGCTTTCTTT
CSAIRGDTEAFF
>few|TRBV9|15|TRBD2|TRBJ2-3
TGTGCCAGCAGCGTAGTAGCGGGGGGGCCAGATACGCAGTATTTT
CASSVVAGGPDTQYF
>once|TRBV4-1|13|-|TRBJ2-5
TGCGCCAGCAGCCAAGATCGTGGGCGGATTCAGTACTTC
CASSQDRGRIQYF
>-|TRBV20-1|13|-|TRBJ1-1
TGCAGTGCTAGAGATGTCCCGTCCCCTGAAGCTTTCTTT
CSARDVPSPEAFF
>many|TRBV4-2|15|TRBD2|TRBJ2-3
TGTGCCAGCAGCCAAGATACGGGGGGGCCAGATACGCAGTATTTT
CASSQDTGGPDTQYF
>-|TRBV6-5|15|-|TRBJ2-2
TGTGCCAGCAGTTTCTACAGGGGGGGCACCGGGGAGCTGTTTTTT
CASSFYRGGTGELFF
>-|TRBV10-3|16|-|TRBJ2-2
TGTGCCATCAGTGAGTCGGACCCTTCGAACACCGGGGAGCTGTTTTTT
CAISESDPSNTGELFF
>-|TRBV19|14|-|TRBJ2-7
TGTGCCAGTAGCATGCAGGGTATCTCCTACGAGCAGTACTTC
CASSMQGISYEQYF
>-|TRBV12-3/TRBV12-4|14|TRBD2|TRBJ2-1
TGTGCCAGCAGTCCCAGCGGGGGGGGCGGTGAGCAGTTCTTC
CASSPSGGGGEQFF